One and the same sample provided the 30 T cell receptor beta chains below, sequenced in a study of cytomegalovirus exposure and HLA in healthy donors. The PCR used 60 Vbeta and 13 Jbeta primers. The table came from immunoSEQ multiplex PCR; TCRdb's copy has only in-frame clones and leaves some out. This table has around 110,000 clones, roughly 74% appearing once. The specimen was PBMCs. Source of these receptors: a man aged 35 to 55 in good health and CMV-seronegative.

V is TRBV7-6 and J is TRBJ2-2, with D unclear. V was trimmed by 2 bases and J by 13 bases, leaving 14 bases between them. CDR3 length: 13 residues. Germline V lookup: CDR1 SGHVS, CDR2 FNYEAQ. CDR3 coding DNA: TGTGCCAGCAGCTTATACTCACACGGAGTGCTGTTTTTT. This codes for CASSLYSHGVLFF. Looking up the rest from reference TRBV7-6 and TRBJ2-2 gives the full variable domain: GAGVSQSPRYKVTKRGQDVALRCDPISGHVSLYWYRQALGQGPEFLTYFNYEAQQDKSGLPNDRFSAERPEGSISTLTIQRTEQRDSAMYRCASSLYSHGVLFFGEGSRLTVL.

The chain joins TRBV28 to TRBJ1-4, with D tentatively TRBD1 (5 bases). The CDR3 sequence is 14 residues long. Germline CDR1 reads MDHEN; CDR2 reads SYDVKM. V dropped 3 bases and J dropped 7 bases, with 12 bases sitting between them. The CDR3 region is CASSLVRASEKLFF. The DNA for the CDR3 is TGTGCCAGCAGTTTGGTCAGGGCAAGTGAAAAACTGTTTTTT.

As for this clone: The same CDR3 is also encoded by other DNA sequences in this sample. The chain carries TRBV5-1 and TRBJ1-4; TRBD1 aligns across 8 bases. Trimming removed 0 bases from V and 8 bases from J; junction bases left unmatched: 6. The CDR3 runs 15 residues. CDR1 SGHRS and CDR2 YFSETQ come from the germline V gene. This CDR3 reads CASSLAQGAGEKLFF. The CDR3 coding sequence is TGCGCCAGCAGCTTGGCCCAGGGGGCCGGGGAAAAACTGTTTTTT.

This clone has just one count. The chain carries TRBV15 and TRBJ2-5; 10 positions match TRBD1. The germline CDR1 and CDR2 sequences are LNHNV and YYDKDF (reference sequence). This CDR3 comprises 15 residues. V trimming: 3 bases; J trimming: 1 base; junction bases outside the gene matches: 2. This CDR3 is CATSRDRGSQETQYF. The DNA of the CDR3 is TGTGCCACCAGCAGGGACAGGGGGTCCCAAGAGACCCAGTACTTC.

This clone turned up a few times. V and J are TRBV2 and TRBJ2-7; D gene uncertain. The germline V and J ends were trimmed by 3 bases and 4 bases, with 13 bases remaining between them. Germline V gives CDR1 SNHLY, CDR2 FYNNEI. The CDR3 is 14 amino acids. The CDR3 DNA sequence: TGTGCCAGCAGTGAGCATTACTTCGGGTACGAGCAGTACTTC. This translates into CASSEHYFGYEQYF. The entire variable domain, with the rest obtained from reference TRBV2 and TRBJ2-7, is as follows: EPEVTQTPSHQVTQMGQEVILRCVPISNHLYFYWYRQILGQKVEFLVSFYNNEISEKSEIFDDQFSVERPDGSNFTLKIRSTKLEDSAMYFCASSEHYFGYEQYFGPGTRLTVT.

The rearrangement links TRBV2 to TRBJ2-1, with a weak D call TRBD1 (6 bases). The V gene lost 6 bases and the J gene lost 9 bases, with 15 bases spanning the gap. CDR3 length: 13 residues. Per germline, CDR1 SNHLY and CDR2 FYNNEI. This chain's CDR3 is CASSLQGDGEQFF. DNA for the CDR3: TGTGCCAGCAGCCTACAGGGAGACGGTGAGCAGTTCTTC.

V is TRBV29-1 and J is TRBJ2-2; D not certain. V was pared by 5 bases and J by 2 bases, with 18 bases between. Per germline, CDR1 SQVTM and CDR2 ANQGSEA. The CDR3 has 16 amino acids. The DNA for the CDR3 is TGCAGCGTTAAAAGAATGGGTGGAGAAAACACCGGGGAGCTGTTTTTT. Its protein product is CSVKRMGGENTGELFF.

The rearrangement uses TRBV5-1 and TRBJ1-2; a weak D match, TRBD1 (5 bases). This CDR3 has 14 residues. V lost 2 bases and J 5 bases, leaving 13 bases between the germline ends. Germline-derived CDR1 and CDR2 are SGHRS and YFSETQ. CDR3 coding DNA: TGCGCCAGCAGCTTTGGGGCCGCGGGATATGGCTACACCTTC. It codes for CASSFGAAGYGYTF. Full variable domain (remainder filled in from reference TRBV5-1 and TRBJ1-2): KAGVTQTPRYLIKTRGQQVTLSCSPISGHRSVSWYQQTPGQGLQFLFEYFSETQRNKGNFPGRFSGRQFSNSRSEMNVSTLELGDSALYLCASSFGAAGYGYTFGSGTRLTVV.

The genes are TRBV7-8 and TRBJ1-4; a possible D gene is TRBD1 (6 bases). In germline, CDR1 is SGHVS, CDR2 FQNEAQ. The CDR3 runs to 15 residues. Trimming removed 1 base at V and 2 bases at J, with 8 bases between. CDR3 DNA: TGTGCCAGCAGCTTAGACAGGGCTACTAATGAAAAACTGTTTTTT. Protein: CASSLDRATNEKLFF.

As DNA, the CDR3 is TGCAGCGCCGGACATACCTACGAGCAGTACTTC. Translated, it gives CSAGHTYEQYF. This rearrangement joins TRBV29-1 to TRBJ2-7, with a possible D match to TRBD1 (5 bases). The CDR3 totals 11 residues. CDR1 and CDR2 from the germline V gene are SQVTM and ANQGSEA. V shed 7 bases and J shed 2 bases, with 9 bases lying between them.

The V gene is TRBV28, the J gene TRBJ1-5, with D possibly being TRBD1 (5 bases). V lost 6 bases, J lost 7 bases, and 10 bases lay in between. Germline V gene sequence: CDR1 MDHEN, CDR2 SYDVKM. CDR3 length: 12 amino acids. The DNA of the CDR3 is TGTGCCAGCAGATCAGGGAGGCAGCCCCAGCATTTT. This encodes CASRSGRQPQHF.

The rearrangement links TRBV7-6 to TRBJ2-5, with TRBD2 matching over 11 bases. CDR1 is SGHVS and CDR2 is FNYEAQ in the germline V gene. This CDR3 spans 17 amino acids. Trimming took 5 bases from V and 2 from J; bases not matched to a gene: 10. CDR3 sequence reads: CASSAEGTSGSQETQYF. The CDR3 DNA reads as TGTGCCAGCAGCGCAGAGGGGACTAGCGGATCACAAGAGACCCAGTACTTC. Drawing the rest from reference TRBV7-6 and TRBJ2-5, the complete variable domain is GAGVSQSPRYKVTKRGQDVALRCDPISGHVSLYWYRQALGQGPEFLTYFNYEAQQDKSGLPNDRFSAERPEGSISTLTIQRTEQRDSAMYRCASSAEGTSGSQETQYFGPGTRLLVL.

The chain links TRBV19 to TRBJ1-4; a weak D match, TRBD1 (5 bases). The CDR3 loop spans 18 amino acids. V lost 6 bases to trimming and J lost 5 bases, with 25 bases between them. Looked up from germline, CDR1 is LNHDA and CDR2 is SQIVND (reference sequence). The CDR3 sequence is CASSSAERSGERNEKLFF. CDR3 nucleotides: TGTGCCAGTAGCTCCGCCGAGCGTTCGGGGGAGCGGAATGAAAAACTGTTTTTT.

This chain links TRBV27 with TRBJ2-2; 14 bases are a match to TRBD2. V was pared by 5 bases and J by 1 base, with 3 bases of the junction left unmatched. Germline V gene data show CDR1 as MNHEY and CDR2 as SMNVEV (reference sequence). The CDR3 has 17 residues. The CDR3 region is CASSTGLAGVNTGELFF. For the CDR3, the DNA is TGTGCCAGCAGTACGGGACTAGCGGGGGTGAACACCGGGGAGCTGTTTTTT.

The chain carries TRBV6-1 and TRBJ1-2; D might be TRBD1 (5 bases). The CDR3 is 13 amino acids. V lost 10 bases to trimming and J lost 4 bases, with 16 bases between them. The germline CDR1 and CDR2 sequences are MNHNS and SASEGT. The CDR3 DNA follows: TGTGCCACCTACCGCGGGGCCAGCTATGGCTACACCTTC. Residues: CATYRGASYGYTF.

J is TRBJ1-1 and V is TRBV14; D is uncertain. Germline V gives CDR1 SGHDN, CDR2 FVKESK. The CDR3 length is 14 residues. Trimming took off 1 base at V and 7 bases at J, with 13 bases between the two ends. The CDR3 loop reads CASSQVGGPREAFF. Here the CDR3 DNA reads TGTGCCAGCAGCCAAGTAGGAGGACCCCGTGAAGCTTTCTTT.

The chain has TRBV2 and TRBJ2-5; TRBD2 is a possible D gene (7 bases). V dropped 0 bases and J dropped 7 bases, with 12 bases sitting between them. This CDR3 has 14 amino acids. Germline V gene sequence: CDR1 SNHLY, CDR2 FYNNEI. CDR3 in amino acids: CASSEALGGATQYF. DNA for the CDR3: TGTGCCAGCAGTGAAGCGCTTGGGGGGGCGACCCAGTACTTC.

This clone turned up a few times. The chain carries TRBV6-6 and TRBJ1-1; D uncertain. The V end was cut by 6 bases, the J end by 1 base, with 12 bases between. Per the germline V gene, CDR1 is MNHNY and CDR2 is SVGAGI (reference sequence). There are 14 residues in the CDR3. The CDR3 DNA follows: TGTGCCAGCAGAGCCTCGACTGGGAACACTGAAGCTTTCTTT. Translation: CASRASTGNTEAFF.

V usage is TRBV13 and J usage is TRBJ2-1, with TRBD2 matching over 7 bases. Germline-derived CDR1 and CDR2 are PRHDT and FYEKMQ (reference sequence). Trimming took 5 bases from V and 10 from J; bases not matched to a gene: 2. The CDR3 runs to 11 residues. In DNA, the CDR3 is TGTGCCAGCAGCCCAGCGGGAGAGCAGTTCTTC. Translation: CASSPAGEQFF.

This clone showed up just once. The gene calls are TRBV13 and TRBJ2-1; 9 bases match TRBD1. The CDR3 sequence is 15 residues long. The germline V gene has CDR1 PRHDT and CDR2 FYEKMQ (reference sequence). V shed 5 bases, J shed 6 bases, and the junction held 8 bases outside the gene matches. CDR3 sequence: CASSGRGTGFNEQFF. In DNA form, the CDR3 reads TGTGCCAGCAGCGGGAGGGGGACAGGGTTCAATGAGCAGTTCTTC.

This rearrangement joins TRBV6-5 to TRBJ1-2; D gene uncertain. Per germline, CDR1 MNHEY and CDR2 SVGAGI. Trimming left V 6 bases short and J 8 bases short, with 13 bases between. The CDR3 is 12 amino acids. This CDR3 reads CASRTSSGGYTF. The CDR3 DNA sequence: TGTGCCAGCAGAACCTCCTCGGGGGGCTACACCTTC.

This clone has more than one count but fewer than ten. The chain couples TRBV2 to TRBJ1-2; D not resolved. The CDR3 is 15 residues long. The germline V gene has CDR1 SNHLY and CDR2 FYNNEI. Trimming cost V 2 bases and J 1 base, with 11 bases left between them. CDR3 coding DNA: TGTGCCAGCAGTGAAAATCGACTTTTTAACTATGGCTACACCTTC. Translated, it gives CASSENRLFNYGYTF.

The chain's CDR3 is CASSPDRGRSYTF. CDR3 coding DNA: TGTGCCAGCAGCCCGGACAGGGGGAGGAGCTACACCTTC. The V gene is TRBV11-3, the J gene TRBJ1-2; 10 positions agree with TRBD1. Germline V CDR1 and CDR2: SGHNT, YENEEA. The CDR3 extends over 13 amino acids. The J segment lost 9 bases and the V segment lost 5 bases, leaving 6 bases of the junction unmatched. The full variable domain, completed using reference TRBV11-3 and TRBJ1-2, is EAGVVQSPRYKIIEKKQPVAFWCNPISGHNTLYWYLQNLGQGPELLIRYENEEAVDDSQLPKDRFSAERLKGVDSTLKIQPAELGDSAVYLCASSPDRGRSYTFGSGTRLTVV.

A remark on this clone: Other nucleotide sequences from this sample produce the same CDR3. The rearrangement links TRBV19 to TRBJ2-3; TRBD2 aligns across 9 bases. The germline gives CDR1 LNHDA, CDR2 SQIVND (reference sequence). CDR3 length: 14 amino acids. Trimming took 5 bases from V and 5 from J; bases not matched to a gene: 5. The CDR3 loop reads CASSVLTSGDTQYF. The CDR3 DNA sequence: TGTGCCAGTAGTGTCCTGACTAGCGGAGATACGCAGTATTTT. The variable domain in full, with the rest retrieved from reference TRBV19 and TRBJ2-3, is DGGITQSPKYLFRKEGQNVTLSCEQNLNHDAMYWYRQDPGQGLRLIYYSQIVNDFQKGDIAEGYSVSREKKESFPLTVTSAQKNPTAFYLCASSVLTSGDTQYFGPGTRLTVL.

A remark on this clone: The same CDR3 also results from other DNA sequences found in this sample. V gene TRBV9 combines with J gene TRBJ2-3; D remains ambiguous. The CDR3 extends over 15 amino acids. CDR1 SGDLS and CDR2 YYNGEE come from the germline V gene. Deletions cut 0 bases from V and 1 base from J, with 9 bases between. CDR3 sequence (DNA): TGTGCCAGCAGCGTAGCCCCTACCGGCACAGATACGCAGTATTTT. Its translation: CASSVAPTGTDTQYF. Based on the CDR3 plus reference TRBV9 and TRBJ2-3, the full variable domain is DSGVTQTPKHLITATGQRVTLRCSPRSGDLSVYWYQQSLDQGLQFLIQYYNGEERAKGNILERFSAQQFPDLHSELNLSSLELGDSALYFCASSVAPTGTDTQYFGPGTRLTVL.

The CDR3 sequence: CASRARGRGDTQYF. The CDR3 DNA is TGTGCCAGCAGGGCGCGGGGGAGGGGGGATACGCAGTATTTT. The rearrangement joins TRBV2 to TRBJ2-3; perhaps TRBD2 as D (7 bases). Germline V gives CDR1 SNHLY, CDR2 FYNNEI. CDR3 length: 14 residues. V lost 6 bases and J 6 bases, leaving 16 bases between the germline ends.

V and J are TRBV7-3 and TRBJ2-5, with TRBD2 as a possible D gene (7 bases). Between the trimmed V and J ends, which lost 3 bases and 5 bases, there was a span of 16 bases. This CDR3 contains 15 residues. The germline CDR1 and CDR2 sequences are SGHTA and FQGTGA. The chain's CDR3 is CASSFRGGARETQYF. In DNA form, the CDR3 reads TGTGCCAGCAGCTTTCGAGGGGGGGCCCGGGAGACCCAGTACTTC.

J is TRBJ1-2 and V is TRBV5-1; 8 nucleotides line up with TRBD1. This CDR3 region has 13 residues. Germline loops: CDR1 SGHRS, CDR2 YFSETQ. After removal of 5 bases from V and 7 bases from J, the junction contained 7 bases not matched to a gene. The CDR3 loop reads CASREVGTGGYTF. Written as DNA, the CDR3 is TGCGCCAGCAGGGAGGTCGGGACAGGTGGCTACACCTTC.

This CDR3 is CASSETRTGSHEQYF. The CDR3 DNA follows: TGTGCCAGCAGTGAGACCAGGACAGGGAGCCACGAGCAGTACTTC. The chain carries TRBV2 and TRBJ2-7, with 8 bases lining up with TRBD1. The CDR3 covers 15 residues. Germline CDR1 SNHLY, CDR2 FYNNEI. The junction had 9 bases not matched to a gene; V was cut back by 3 bases and J by 5 bases.

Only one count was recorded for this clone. The CDR3 reads CASSWQSGNTEAFF. In DNA, the CDR3 is TGTGCCAGTAGTTGGCAGTCGGGGAACACTGAAGCTTTCTTT. V is TRBV19 and J is TRBJ1-1; D not resolved. Germline CDR1 LNHDA, CDR2 SQIVND (reference sequence). The CDR3 is 14 residues long. Between the trimmed V and J ends, which lost 5 bases and 1 base, there was a span of 11 bases.